Sequencing of this TCR beta chain was carried out in a study of regulatory T cells in long-lasting Graves disease. Noted time point: persistent/refractory GD, antithyroid drugs over 5 years with positive TRAb. With RNA extracted from PBMCs as input, the TCR library was made. Arm-PCR of CDR3 regions and iRepertoire HTBI primers were used to build TCR beta libraries. TCRdb reprocessed the multiplex PCR reads via MiXCR and lists one record per CDR3 protein. The table has about 660,000 distinct CDR3 sequences, 25% to 35% seen once; the top ten hold under 55%. The CDR3 runs 14 residues. From germline, CDR1 is DFQATT and CDR2 SNEGSKA (reference sequence). V was cut by 2 bases and J by 1 base, with 11 bases left in between.

The sequence was collected from a female donor with Graves disease. The sample in question was peripheral blood mononuclear cells (PBMCs), obtained when the disease was refractory, from a patient treated with antithyroid drugs. The V gene is TRBV20-1, the J gene TRBJ1-1; D unresolved. The CDR3 DNA follows: TGCAGTGCTAGAAAGGTACAGCGGAACACTGAAGCTTTCTTT. Translation: CSARKVQRNTEAFF.